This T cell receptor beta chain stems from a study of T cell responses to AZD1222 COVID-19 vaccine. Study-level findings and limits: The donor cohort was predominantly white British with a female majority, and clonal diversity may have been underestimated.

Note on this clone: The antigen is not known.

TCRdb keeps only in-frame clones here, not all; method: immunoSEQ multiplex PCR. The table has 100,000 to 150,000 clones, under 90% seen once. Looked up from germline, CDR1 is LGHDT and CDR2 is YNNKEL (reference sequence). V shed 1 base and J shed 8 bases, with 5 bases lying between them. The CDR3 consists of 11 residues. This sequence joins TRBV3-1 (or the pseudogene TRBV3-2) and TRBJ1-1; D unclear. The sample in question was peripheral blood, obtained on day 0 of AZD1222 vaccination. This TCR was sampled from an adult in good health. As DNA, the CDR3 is TGTGCCAGCAGCCAAGCGGGGGAAGCTTTCTTT. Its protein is CASSQAGEAFF.